This T cell receptor beta chain is drawn from a study of cytomegalovirus exposure and HLA in healthy donors (dated by TCRdb to 2015 to 2018). Background for the entire study: According to an earlier analysis of 587 of the donors, about 179 million T cells yielded over 90 million unique TCR beta sequences and more than 250 Gb of sequence data. An early release covering roughly 640 HLA-typed donors comprised 250 to 350 gigabases of sequencing data and approximately 80 million unique TCR sequences. In addition to the first cohort of hundreds of subjects, a separate validation cohort of over 90 different subjects was used. HLA typing covered class I and class II loci at four-digit resolution. To predict cytomegalovirus infection status, the study combined high-throughput TCR immunosequencing, statistical association of individual TCRs with disease status, and machine learning. Donor age, sex, ethnicity and CMV serostatus were compiled together with the repertoire data. The genetic ancestry cluster associated with self-reported Caucasian donors included 81% of the roughly 410 genotyped donors. Genome-wide SNP genotypes for about three fifths of the roughly 670 donors were used in a later genetic analysis, which treated that subset as a discovery cohort. Rather than drawing on any new phenotypic data, the later analysis identified candidate immune exposures from TCR beta sequences and the way those sequences occurred across donors. The number of donors typed differed by locus, with roughly 629-640 for A, B, C, DRB1 and DQB1, around 560 for DQA1, approximately 580 for DPA1, and approximately 470 for DPB1. Because of strong linkage in the cohort, five DR-DQ haplotypes were treated as single units for association and clustering. The study aimed to test whether signatures of past pathogen exposure could be identified by cataloging public T cell receptors. A later analysis re-examined previously published TCR beta repertoires from about 700 donors and added high-resolution HLA genotyping to investigate patterns of TCR occurrence. Across 398 genotyped donors of the cohort, an average of roughly 250,000 unique TCR beta nucleotide sequences per donor were sequenced, and roughly a sixth of those sequences were non-productive. Every discovery cohort repertoire had been produced on one sequencing platform. An earlier analysis of fewer than 700 of the donors applied high-throughput TCR beta sequencing to assess whether each TCR beta V gene segment acted as functional or pseudogenic. The T cell repertoires of 550 to 850 subjects were profiled by immunosequencing and related to cytomegalovirus serostatus. Results the study describes overall, beyond this receptor: Several of the top co-occurrence clusters appeared to be linked to parvovirus B19, influenza, CMV and Epstein-Barr virus, according to a later analysis. The study listed over 150 TCR beta chains as associated with cytomegalovirus. This cohort had only TCR beta chains sequenced, and the lack of alpha or paired-chain data limited which features could be detected. A later analysis found that TCR association rates varied across HLA loci, with DRB1 alleles showing the most associated TCRs and HLA-C alleles the fewest. Because the 87-base-pair reads could not distinguish some IMGT-functional V segments, including TRBV6-2 and TRBV6-3, those segments were excluded. CMV serostatus was the only immune exposure information available for the cohort. A cluster of highly shared sequence variants was judged likely to be a technical artifact of the sequencing pipeline. Correlated functional status among segregating V segments might reflect linkage disequilibrium, but an unknown experimental factor could not be ruled out. Because counts were too low, roughly 17 rarely observed V segments, including chromosome 9 orphons, were left out of the earlier analysis of 587 of the donors. A further reported finding was that TCR beta sequences accurately predicted the HLA-A and HLA-B alleles for most subjects in the first cohort. A later genetic analysis associated a missense DCLRE1C variant with V-gene and J-gene trimming of TCR beta chains, and an independent cohort replicated the association. Roughly uniform sequencing depth across donors was assumed in presence/absence analyses, although this assumption may not hold. In vitro tests confirmed that a few of the cytomegalovirus-associated TCR beta chains recognize cytomegalovirus antigens. The classifier was reported to diagnose cytomegalovirus status with high specificity and sensitivity in both the original and validation cohorts. Most TCR sequences were observed very rarely across donors, whereas some public TCRs were present in many individuals. Specific HLA alleles were associated with some 15,000 TCR beta sequences at a false discovery rate of 0.05 in a later analysis. HLA typing was unavailable for some donors at each locus, so association tests used only the typed subset. According to a later genetic analysis, donors in an Asian-associated ancestry cluster had fewer N-insertions in productive TCRs than the roughly 670-donor mean. When HLA alleles, especially DR and DQ, strongly co-occurred, attributing TCR associations to individual alleles was difficult. Compared with equally common non-associated chains, HLA-associated TCR beta chains in a later analysis were more clonally expanded and had lower generation probabilities. According to the authors, the approach could potentially be generalized to other disease states and immunological phenotypes. A later analysis found that most CMV-associated TCR beta chains appeared HLA-restricted, with HLA associations seemingly driven largely by CMV exposure. An earlier analysis of roughly 570 of the donors showed that most TCR beta V segments appeared in productive rearrangements either about 87% or about 30% of the time, which broadly matched IMGT annotations.

Of note for this clone: No antigen is known for it. No clone much larger than this one lies a single base away; base qualities are absent.

The library was made by the immunoSEQ multiplex PCR assay. For the multiplex PCR, a mixture combining 60 forward primers for TCR Vbeta segments and 13 reverse primers for TCR Jbeta segments was used. Amplification of the CDR3 region of rearranged TCR beta genes was performed with a multiplex PCR assay on genomic DNA. The amplified TCR beta libraries were sequenced on the Illumina HiSeq System as 87-base-pair reads. Per the original workflow: Across the 670 or so repertoires, a later analysis counted 75 million to 90 million unique TCR beta chains, some 11 million of which were shared by at least two donors. To remove PCR and sequencing errors, raw reads were error-corrected and collapsed into unique sequences using a nearest-neighbor algorithm that merged closely related sequences. Alignment of CDR3 sequences to IMGT reference sequences was used to assign V, D and J gene segments. For a sequence to be retained, a match of at least six nucleotides was required to both a V gene segment and a J gene segment. Rearrangements were classified as productive when the CDR3 lacked stop codons and remained in frame with V and J, and all other rearrangements were classified as non-productive. Following IMGT convention, CDR3 was defined as the stretch from the second conserved V-encoded cysteine to the conserved J-encoded phenylalanine. The earlier analysis of 500 to 600 of the donors excluded sequences that lacked an unambiguous match to a single V gene segment. An earlier analysis of 587 of the donors called V segments functional above 56.7% productive rearrangements and segregating when the between-donor standard deviation exceeded 5%. To diagnose cytomegalovirus status from the catalog of TCR beta chain sequences, a statistical classification framework was built. In a later analysis, TCR nucleotide sequences were compared against IMGT/GENE-DB human TR gene sequences so that V and J genes could be assigned. A later analysis assigned CDR3 sequences and most-parsimonious VDJ recombination scenarios with the TCRdist pipeline. A later analysis defined each TCR beta chain by its CDR3 amino acid sequence plus V-gene family, and excluded reads lacking a unique V-gene family. A later analysis removed 600 or so highly shared, low-generation-probability nucleotide sequences to deal with suspected cross-contamination and a sequencing artifact. A later analysis calculated a clonal expansion index for each public chain from normalized within-repertoire ranks of inferred template counts. In a later analysis, generation probabilities were computed with a VDJ recombination model fitted to out-of-frame rearrangements, and the resulting probabilities were checked against IGoR. In a later analysis, hypergeometric tests were used to score TCR-TCR, TCR-HLA and TCR-CMV co-occurrence, with a repertoire-size bias correction applied to TCR pairs. False discovery rates were estimated in a later analysis by permuting HLA or CMV assignments 20 times. In a later analysis, co-occurring TCRs were grouped with DBSCAN, and TCRdist sequence similarity was added when clustering was performed within HLA-allele-positive subsets. Repertoires with fewer than 30,000 or more than 120,000 public chains, plus five repertoires with anomalous nucleotide sharing, were excluded from co-occurrence clustering. TCRdb limited this immuneACCESS table to in-frame rearrangements with V and J called. A share of clones is missing; checked studies link under half to unresolved V genes, and the rest is unexplained. V and J calls and clone size come straight from that table; D and trimming were deduced from the DNA. Recorded for this sample are about 160,000 clones; roughly 79% of them occurred a single time. The ten largest account for approximately 1% of the sample.

CDR1 and CDR2 were assigned from the germline V gene as MDHEN and SYDVKM. From its cysteine to its phenylalanine, the CDR3 spans 14 amino acids. Here the CDR3 DNA is all that survives: 42 bases in frame from base 1. V drops 7 bases and J drops 0 bases, leaving 12 bases in between. The cohort was made up of 500 to 850 healthy bone marrow donors. All cohort members were sampled while nominally healthy, although unrecorded immune exposures were likely present. The donor tested CMV seronegative and was one of the 352 seronegative cohort members. Each donor provided a peripheral blood sample, and peripheral blood mononuclear cells were used for TCR beta sequencing. The Qiagen DNeasy Blood Extraction Kit was used to extract genomic DNA from the blood cell samples.

Sequenced material: PBMCs. This chain is built from TRBV28 and TRBJ1-1; a tentative D call is TRBD1 (6 bases match). This TCR derives from a woman aged 35 to 49 in good health and CMV-seronegative. The CDR3 here reads CASTSGQMNTEAFF. The nucleotide sequence reads TGTGCCAGCACCTCCGGACAGATGAACACTGAAGCTTTCTTT.